The 4 T cell receptor beta chains in this list originate from one sample, sequenced in a study of graft-versus-host responses after intestinal transplantation (dated by TCRdb to about 2021). What the time point label conveys for this sample: cells obtained before transplantation from donor or recipient. The receptor library was made with the immunoSEQ multiplex PCR assay. TCRdb carries this immuneACCESS record with in-frame sequences only. Its versions omit some clonotypes, under half of them owing to an unresolved V gene in the studies checked, with the rest unexplained. The sample data list around 90,000 clones, and 90% to 95% of these were observed just once. Less than 0.6% of the sample is taken by the ten largest. No antigen has been assigned to these receptors. The sample in question was unstimulated CD8+ T cells sorted from spleen or lymph node cells, obtained before intestinal transplant. These receptors were collected from a human donor who received an intestinal transplant.

J is TRBJ2-7 and V is TRBV10-3; 13 nucleotides line up with TRBD2. V dropped 6 bases and J dropped 0; count of bases not matched to a gene: 8. Germline V CDR1 and CDR2: ENHRY, SYGVKD. The CDR3 covers 17 residues. The CDR3 region has the DNA TGTGCCATCAGCGGACTAGCGGGGGTTATAACCTCCTACGAGCAGTACTTC. Its translation: CAISGLAGVITSYEQYF.

The chain employs TRBV6-4 and TRBJ2-1; 10 bases are a match to TRBD2. Germline assignment: CDR1 MRHNA and CDR2 SNTAGT. This CDR3 contains 13 residues. V was clipped by 5 bases and J by 6 bases; unmatched bases: 1. The CDR3 region is CASSSGGANEQFF. The DNA for the CDR3 is TGTGCCAGCAGTAGCGGGGGGGCCAATGAGCAGTTCTTC.

This chain joins TRBV7-8 and TRBJ1-1; 10 bases fit TRBD1. Germline CDR1 SGHVS, CDR2 FQNEAQ. The trim removed 4 bases at V and 0 bases at J, leaving 11 bases unmatched. The CDR3 runs 18 residues. CDR3 sequence (DNA): TGTGCCAGCAGCTCCGGGACAGGGGCCCCCCCGATGAACACTGAAGCTTTCTTT. As protein: CASSSGTGAPPMNTEAFF.

The chain links TRBV7-9 to TRBJ2-3; possibly TRBD2 for D (5 bases). This CDR3 comprises 13 residues. V was shortened by 1 base and J by 3 bases, with 5 bases between the two germline ends. The germline gives CDR1 SEHNR, CDR2 FQNEAQ (reference sequence). CDR3 nucleotide sequence: TGTGCCAGCAGCTTAGGAGGGACAGATACGCAGTATTTT. Translating it yields CASSLGGTDTQYF.